This T cell receptor (beta chain) stems from a study of blood T cells in healthy people across ages (dated by TCRdb to 2013 to 2016). Regarding the complete study: In model experiments, template switching captured about one uniquely barcoded TCR beta cDNA molecule for every two T cells. The study measured age-related changes in TCR beta repertoire diversity using deep sequencing normalized with unique cDNA molecular identifiers. The donors were split into four age groups: young (average about 15 years), middle-aged (around 40), aged (roughly 60) and long-lived (approximately 80). To avoid experimental bias, donors of different ages were spread randomly across the sequencing lanes. For two donors (one aged 18 to 29 and one aged 80 or older), the study analyzed two additional independent replicas of 1 million unique cDNA reads from the same blood draw. What the research found in general, with its limitations: As age increased, observed TCR beta diversity per million T cells dropped in a roughly linear way, and a significant reduction was already evident by age about 40. Conclusive comparison of naive and antigen-experienced compartments was prevented by the profiling of bulk unsorted PBMCs. Total diversity estimates from one million sequenced T cells were considered lower bounds and underestimates. A strong correlation was found between observed TCR beta diversity and the percentage of naive T cells measured by flow cytometry. Because the CMV infection status of the donors was unknown, age-related changes in expanded clonotypes may potentially have been confounded. Compared with the aged group, the long-lived group had more naive CD4+ T cells, fewer expanded clones and increased TCR diversity, suggesting age selection.

Donors were 40 or so systemically healthy Caucasian individuals from Russia aged about 6 to 100 years. Around 9.8 milliliters of peripheral blood were collected from each donor into EDTA-treated Vacutainer tubes. Ficoll-Paque density-gradient centrifugation was used to isolate PBMCs, with at least 7 million per sample. Trizol reagent was used to extract total RNA from PBMCs, with at least 6 micrograms per sample. For every donor, an aliquot of PBMCs went through flow cytometry to measure the percentages of naive CD45RAhigh/CD27high T cells. The library was built by means of 5' RACE. Sequenced using an Illumina HiSeq 2500. A second PCR of about 6 to 11 cycles was performed with a sample-barcoded 5' primer and a J-beta primer mix. Each TCR beta cDNA molecule received a unique molecular identifier from a template-switch 5' adaptor carrying 12 random nucleotides. Each sample yielded at least 2.5 million CDR3-containing paired-end reads. First-strand cDNA synthesis was performed from all RNA using the Mint cDNA synthesis kit, with priming by a TRBC-specific oligonucleotide. Following uracil-DNA glycosylase treatment, all cDNA underwent a first 18-cycle PCR with the universal primers M1SS and BC2_uni_R. On the study's bioinformatics: Normalization of each sample was performed by random selection of 1 million high-quality reads, each carrying a distinct molecular identifier. Instead of being binned into consensus sequences, reads that shared molecular identifiers were thrown out. MiTCR, set to a Q25 quality threshold and the strictest error-elimination algorithm, was used for CDR3 identification, clonotype clustering and error correction. Lower-bound total TCR beta diversity was estimated with a nonparametric unseen species model using Euler transformation. The raw public data were reprocessed by TCRdb itself: fastp quality trimming at Q25, MiXCR clonotype calling, in-frame beta chains only. Every CDR3 protein is listed once, alongside the most common genes and DNA of its rows. V and J calls and clone size were set by TCRdb, not the authors. Counted in this sample were roughly 1,500,000 distinct CDR3 sequences; about 35% of them appeared once. The ten top clones hold 10% to 12% of the sample.

Here V drops 5 bases and J drops 4 bases, and the junction holds 5 bases not matched to any gene. CDR1 and CDR2 (MNHEY, SMNVEV) derive from the germline V gene (reference sequence). The CDR3 has 15 amino acids, counting the end cysteine and phenylalanine. Solely the CDR3 DNA is kept, with 45 bases framed from the first base. This clonotype occurred a few times. Its antigen remains undetermined. Per-base qualities were not stored, and no clone one base away is much larger. The V and J segments used are TRBV27 and TRBJ2-7; 13 middle bases align to TRBD2. The sequencing input was blood. The receptor comes from a woman aged 25 to 39 in good health. Read as DNA, the sequence is TGTGCCAGCAGTATGACTAGCGGGAGGACTTACGAGCAGTACTTC. This gives the protein CASSMTSGRTYEQYF.